The clone carrying this T cell receptor (beta chain) was seen a few times. This sample stems from a study of sequential checkpoint blockade in melanoma. Whole-study context: Maintenance nivolumab came after either treatment sequence. Over 20 patients had matched tumor biopsies before treatment and at week 13 after nivolumab or ipilimumab alone.

Sample treatment: randomized to nivolumab then ipilimumab (arm A) or the reverse (arm B). The germline V gene encodes CDR1 LNHDA and CDR2 SQIVND (reference sequence). The CDR3 spans 13 residues. The ends were cut back, 8 bases at V and 4 bases at J, with 14 bases in the middle. Only in-frame clones appear in the TCRdb table, and some are missing; sequencing was by immunoSEQ multiplex PCR. The table records some 150 clones, 20% to 25% of them present only once. This material consisted of tumor tissue (inferred from file names), taken from a patient given nivolumab and ipilimumab in sequence. V and J are TRBV19 and TRBJ1-1; D gene unclear. This receptor was identified in a human donor with melanoma. DNA for the CDR3: TGTGCCAGTTTATCGATGGTAGGCACTGAAGCTTTCTTT. It translates to CASLSMVGTEAFF. The full variable domain, its missing parts supplied by reference TRBV19 and TRBJ1-1, is DGGITQSPKYLFRKEGQNVTLSCEQNLNHDAMYWYRQDPGQGLRLIYYSQIVNDFQKGDIAEGYSVSREKKESFPLTVTSAQKNPTAFYLCASLSMVGTEAFFGQGTRLTVV.